This record covers a single TCR beta chain. Its antigen is still unknown. The data were obtained in a study of OX40 agonist ivuxolimab in advanced cancers. The overall study: Patients were treated with intravenous ivuxolimab, dosed at 0.01 to 10 mg/kg and infused every 2 weeks. Study results and limitations: A proportion of nonresponders additionally exhibited low normalized T-cell clonal expansion.

Germline V gene lookup returns CDR1 SGHRS and CDR2 YFSETQ. Trimming shortened V by 4 bases and J by 5 bases, and 12 bases separated the two germline ends. This CDR3 comprises 13 residues. Profiled with immunoSEQ multiplex PCR; TCRdb holds only in-frame clones, not every one. The data show approximately 70,000 clones, around 82% seen once. The source was CD4+ or CD8+ T cells sorted from blood, collected in a trial of the OX40 agonist ivuxolimab. This clonotype was obtained from an adult with an advanced solid tumor such as melanoma, head and neck, liver or kidney cancer. The chain recombines TRBV5-1 with TRBJ1-1; D not resolved. The CDR3: CASSLQRGTEAFF. The DNA of the CDR3 is TGCGCCAGCAGCCTACAACGGGGAACTGAAGCTTTCTTT.